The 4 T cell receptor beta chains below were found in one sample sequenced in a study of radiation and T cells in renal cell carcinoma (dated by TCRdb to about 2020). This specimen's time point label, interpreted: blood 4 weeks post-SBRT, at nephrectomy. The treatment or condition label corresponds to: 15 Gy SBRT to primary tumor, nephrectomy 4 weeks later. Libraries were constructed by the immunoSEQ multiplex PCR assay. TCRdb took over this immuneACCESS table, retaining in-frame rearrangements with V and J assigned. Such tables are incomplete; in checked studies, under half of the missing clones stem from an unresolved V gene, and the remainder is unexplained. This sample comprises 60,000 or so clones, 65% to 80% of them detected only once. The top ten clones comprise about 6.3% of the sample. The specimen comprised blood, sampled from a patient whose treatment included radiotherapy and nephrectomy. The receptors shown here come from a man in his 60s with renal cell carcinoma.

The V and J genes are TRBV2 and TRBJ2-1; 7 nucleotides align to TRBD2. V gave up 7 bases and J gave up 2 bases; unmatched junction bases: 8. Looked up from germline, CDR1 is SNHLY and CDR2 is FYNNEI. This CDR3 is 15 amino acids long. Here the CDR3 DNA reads TGTGCCAGCACGATATTAGCGGGTGCCTACAATGAGCAGTTCTTC. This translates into CASTILAGAYNEQFF. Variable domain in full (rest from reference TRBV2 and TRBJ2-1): EPEVTQTPSHQVTQMGQEVILRCVPISNHLYFYWYRQILGQKVEFLVSFYNNEISEKSEIFDDQFSVERPDGSNFTLKIRSTKLEDSAMYFCASTILAGAYNEQFFGPGTRLTVL.

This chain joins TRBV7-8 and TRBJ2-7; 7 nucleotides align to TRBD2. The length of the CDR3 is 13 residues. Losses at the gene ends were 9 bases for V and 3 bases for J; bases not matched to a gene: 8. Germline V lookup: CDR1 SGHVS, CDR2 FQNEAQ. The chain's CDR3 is CASKREGSYEQYF. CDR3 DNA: TGTGCCAGTAAAAGGGAGGGGAGCTACGAGCAGTACTTC.

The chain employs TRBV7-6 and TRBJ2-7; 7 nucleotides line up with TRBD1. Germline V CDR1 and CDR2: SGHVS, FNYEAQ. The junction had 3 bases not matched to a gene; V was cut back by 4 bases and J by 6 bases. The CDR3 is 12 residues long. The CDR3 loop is CASSSRQGEQYF. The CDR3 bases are TGTGCCAGCAGCTCCAGACAGGGCGAGCAGTACTTC.

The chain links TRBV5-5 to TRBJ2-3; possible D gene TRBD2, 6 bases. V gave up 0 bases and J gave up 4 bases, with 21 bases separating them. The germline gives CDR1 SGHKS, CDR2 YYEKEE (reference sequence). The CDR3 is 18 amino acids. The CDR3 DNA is TGTGCCAGCAGCTTGGTAACTAGCTTAGATCTTCCCGCAGATACGCAGTATTTT. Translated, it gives CASSLVTSLDLPADTQYF.